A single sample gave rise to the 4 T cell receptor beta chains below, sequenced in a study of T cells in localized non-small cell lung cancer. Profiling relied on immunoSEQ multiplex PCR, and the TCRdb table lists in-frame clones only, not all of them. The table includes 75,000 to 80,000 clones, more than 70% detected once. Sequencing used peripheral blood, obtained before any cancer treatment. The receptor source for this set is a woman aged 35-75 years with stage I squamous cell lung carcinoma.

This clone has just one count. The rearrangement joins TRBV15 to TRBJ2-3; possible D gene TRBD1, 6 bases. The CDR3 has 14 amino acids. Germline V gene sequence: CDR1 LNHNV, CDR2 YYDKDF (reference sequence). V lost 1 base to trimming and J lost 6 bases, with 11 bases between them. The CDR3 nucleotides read TGTGCCACCAGCAGAGTGGGGGCGCGGGATACGCAGTATTTT. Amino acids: CATSRVGARDTQYF.

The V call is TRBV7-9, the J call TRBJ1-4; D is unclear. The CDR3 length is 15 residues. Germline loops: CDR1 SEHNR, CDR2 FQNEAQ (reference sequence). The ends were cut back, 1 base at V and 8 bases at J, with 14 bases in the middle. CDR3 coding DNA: TGTGCCAGCAGCTTAGAGTCGGCGATTGGAGAAAAACTGTTTTTT. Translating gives CASSLESAIGEKLFF. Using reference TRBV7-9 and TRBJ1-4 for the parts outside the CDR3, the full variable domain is DTGVSQNPRHKITKRGQNVTFRCDPISEHNRLYWYRQTLGQGPEFLTYFQNEAQLEKSRLLSDRFSAERPKGSFSTLEIQRTEQGDSAMYLCASSLESAIGEKLFFGSGTQLSVL.

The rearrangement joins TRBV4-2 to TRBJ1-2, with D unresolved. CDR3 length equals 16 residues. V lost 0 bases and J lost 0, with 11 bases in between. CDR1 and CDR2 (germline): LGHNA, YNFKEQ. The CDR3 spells CASSQDSGPTNYGYTF. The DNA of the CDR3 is TGTGCCAGCAGCCAAGATTCCGGACCTACTAACTATGGCTACACCTTC.

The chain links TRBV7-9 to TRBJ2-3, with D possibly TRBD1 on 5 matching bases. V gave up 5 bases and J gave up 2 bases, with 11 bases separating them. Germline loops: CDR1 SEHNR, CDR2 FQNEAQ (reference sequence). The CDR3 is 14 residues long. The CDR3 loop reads CASSPRQYTDTQYF. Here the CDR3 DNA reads TGTGCCAGCAGCCCCCGACAGTACACAGATACGCAGTATTTT.